Listed below are T cell receptor beta chains from one sample, sequenced in a study of identical twins. TCRdb re-called the 5' RACE reads with MiXCR, one entry per CDR3 protein. This table has hundreds of thousands of distinct CDR3 sequences, approximately 25% appearing once. A further study also used this sample, focusing on T cells expressing NK-cell markers.

Sequencing was performed on CD4+ T cells sorted from blood. These receptor sequences come from a woman between 18 and 29 years old in good health. Each CDR3 is given with its conserved first and last residue. A D gene is named only where the DNA matches it firmly. Expanded clones are given a class, and other clones once, few, many or no size at all.

D gene	clone size	J gene	V gene	CDR3 protein	CDR3 DNA
TRBD1	few	TRBJ1-6	TRBV7-2	CASSLTGTGYNSPLHF	TGTGCCAGCAGCCTGACCGGGACAGGGTATAATTCACCCCTCCACTTT
TRBD2	few	TRBJ2-7	TRBV12-3/TRBV12-4	CASSRNGGVKEQYF	TGTGCCAGCAGTCGAAACGGGGGGGTAAAAGAGCAGTACTTC
.	.	TRBJ2-3	TRBV2	CATQASSGTDTQYF	TGTGCCACCCAAGCATCTAGCGGCACAGATACGCAGTATTTT
.	.	TRBJ2-7	TRBV2	CASSEESATYYEQYF	TGTGCCAGCAGTGAAGAGAGCGCGACTTACTACGAGCAGTACTTC
.	.	TRBJ1-2	TRBV5-1	CASSFEGSGGYGYTF	TGCGCCAGCAGCTTCGAGGGATCGGGCGGCTATGGCTACACCTTC
.	few	TRBJ2-4	TRBV21-1	CASPCGLAGGYGKNIQYF	TGTGCCAGTCCCTGCGGACTAGCGGGAGGGTATGGCAAAAACATTCAGTACTTC
TRBD2	.	TRBJ2-3	TRBV6-5	CASSKTSVSDTQYF	TGTGCCAGCAGCAAAACTAGCGTGTCAGATACGCAGTATTTT
.	.	TRBJ2-5	TRBV10-2	CASRSTRLQETQYF	TGCGCCAGCAGGTCGACTCGACTGCAAGAGACCCAGTACTTC
TRBD2	few	TRBJ2-1	TRBV20-1	CSARGGLAYNEQFF	TGCAGTGCTAGAGGGGGACTAGCCTACAATGAGCAGTTCTTC
TRBD2	.	TRBJ2-1	TRBV6-1	CASSGGGAGLTNEQFF	TGTGCCAGCAGTGGGGGAGGGGCAGGGCTCACTAATGAGCAGTTCTTC
.	many	TRBJ2-3	TRBV12-3/TRBV12-4	CASSLARGRIDTQYF	TGTGCCAGCAGTTTGGCCAGGGGGAGGATAGATACGCAGTATTTT
.	few	TRBJ2-7	TRBV30	CAWSVIANSYEQYF	TGTGCCTGGAGTGTAATAGCGAACTCCTACGAGCAGTACTTC
TRBD2	.	TRBJ2-3	TRBV20-1	CSAPASGRNTQYF	TGCAGTGCCCCTGCTAGCGGAAGGAATACGCAGTATTTT
.	.	TRBJ2-7	TRBV2	CASSVRSLGGEQYF	TGTGCCAGCAGTGTTAGATCCCTAGGAGGCGAGCAGTACTTC
.	few	TRBJ2-3	TRBV27	CASSLQTRGTDTQYF	TGTGCCAGCAGTTTACAGACCAGGGGTACAGATACGCAGTATTTT
TRBD1	.	TRBJ2-7	TRBV7-9	CASSRPIDRVSYEQYF	TGTGCCAGCAGCCGACCCATCGACAGGGTCTCCTACGAGCAGTACTTC
.	once	TRBJ1-2	TRBV6-2/TRBV6-3	CASRKHGTENYGYTF	TGTGCCAGCAGGAAACACGGGACTGAGAACTATGGCTACACCTTC